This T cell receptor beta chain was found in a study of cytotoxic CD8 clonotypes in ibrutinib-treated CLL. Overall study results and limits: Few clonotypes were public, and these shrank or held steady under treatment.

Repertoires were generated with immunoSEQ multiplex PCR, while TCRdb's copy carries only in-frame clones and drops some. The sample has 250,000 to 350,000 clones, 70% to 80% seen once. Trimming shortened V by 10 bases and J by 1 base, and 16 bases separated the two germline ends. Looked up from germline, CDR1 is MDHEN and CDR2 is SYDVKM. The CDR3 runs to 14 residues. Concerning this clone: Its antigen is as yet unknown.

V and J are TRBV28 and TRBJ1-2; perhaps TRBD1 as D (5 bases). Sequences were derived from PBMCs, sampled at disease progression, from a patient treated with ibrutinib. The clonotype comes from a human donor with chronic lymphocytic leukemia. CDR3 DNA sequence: TGTGCCATCCAAGCCCGACAGAATAACTATGGCTACACCTTC. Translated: CAIQARQNNYGYTF.